The T cell receptor beta chain described here comes from a study of cytomegalovirus exposure and HLA in healthy donors. Study details: The roughly 130 validation repertoires used the same platform as the approximately 700 first-cohort repertoires, a later analysis reported.

Profiled with immunoSEQ multiplex PCR; TCRdb holds only in-frame clones, not every one. The sample holds approximately 230,000 clones, roughly nine tenths seen once. The donors were part of the validation cohort, which consisted of 120 subjects and was separate from the first cohort of hundreds of subjects. On this clone: The antigen remains undetermined.

Study-wide results and limits: In vitro assays verified that a few CMV-associated chains recognized CMV antigens specifically.

The V and J ends lost 3 bases and 2 bases respectively, with 8 bases between them. The CDR3 totals 14 residues. Germline V lookup: CDR1 MNHNS, CDR2 SASEGT. V gene TRBV6-1 combines with J gene TRBJ1-5; no firm D call. Source material: PBMCs. The source is a man aged 18 to 30 in good health and CMV-seropositive. The CDR3 spells CASSESGGNQPQHF. The CDR3 region has the DNA TGTGCCAGCAGTGAGTCGGGAGGCAATCAGCCCCAGCATTTT.